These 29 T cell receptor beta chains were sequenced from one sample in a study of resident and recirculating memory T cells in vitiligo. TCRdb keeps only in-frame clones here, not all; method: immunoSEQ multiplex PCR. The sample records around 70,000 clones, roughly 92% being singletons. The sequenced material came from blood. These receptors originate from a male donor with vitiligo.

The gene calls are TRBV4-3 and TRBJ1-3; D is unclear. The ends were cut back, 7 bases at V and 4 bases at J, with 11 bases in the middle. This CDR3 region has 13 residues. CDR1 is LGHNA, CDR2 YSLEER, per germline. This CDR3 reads CASNFEGGNTIYF. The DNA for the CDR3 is TGCGCCAGCAACTTCGAGGGAGGAAACACCATATATTTT.

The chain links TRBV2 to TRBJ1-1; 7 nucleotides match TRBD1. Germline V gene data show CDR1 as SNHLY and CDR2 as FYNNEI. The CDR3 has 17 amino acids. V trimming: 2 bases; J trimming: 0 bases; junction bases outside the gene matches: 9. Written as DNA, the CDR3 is TGTGCCAGCAGTGAATTGGACAGGCTACTCATGAACACTGAAGCTTTCTTT. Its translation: CASSELDRLLMNTEAFF. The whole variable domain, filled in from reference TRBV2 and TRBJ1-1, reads EPEVTQTPSHQVTQMGQEVILRCVPISNHLYFYWYRQILGQKVEFLVSFYNNEISEKSEIFDDQFSVERPDGSNFTLKIRSTKLEDSAMYFCASSELDRLLMNTEAFFGQGTRLTVV.

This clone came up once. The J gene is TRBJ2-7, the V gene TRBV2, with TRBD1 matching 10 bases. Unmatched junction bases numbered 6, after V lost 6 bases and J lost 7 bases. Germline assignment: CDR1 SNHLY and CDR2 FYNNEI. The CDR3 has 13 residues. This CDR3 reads CASRGTGVGEQYF. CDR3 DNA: TGTGCCAGCAGAGGGACAGGGGTGGGTGAGCAGTACTTC.

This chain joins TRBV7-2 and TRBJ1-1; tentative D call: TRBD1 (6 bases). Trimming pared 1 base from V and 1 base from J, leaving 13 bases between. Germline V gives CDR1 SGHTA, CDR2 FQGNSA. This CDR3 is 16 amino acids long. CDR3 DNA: TGTGCCAGCAGCTTAGTGCCGGGACACCAGAACACTGAAGCTTTCTTT. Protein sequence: CASSLVPGHQNTEAFF.

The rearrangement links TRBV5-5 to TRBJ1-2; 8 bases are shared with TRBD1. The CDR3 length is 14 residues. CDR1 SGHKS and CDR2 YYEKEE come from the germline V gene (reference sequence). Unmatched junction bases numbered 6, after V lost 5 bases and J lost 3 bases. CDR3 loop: CASRQGAVDYGYTF. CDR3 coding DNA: TGTGCCAGCAGGCAGGGGGCAGTGGACTATGGCTACACCTTC.

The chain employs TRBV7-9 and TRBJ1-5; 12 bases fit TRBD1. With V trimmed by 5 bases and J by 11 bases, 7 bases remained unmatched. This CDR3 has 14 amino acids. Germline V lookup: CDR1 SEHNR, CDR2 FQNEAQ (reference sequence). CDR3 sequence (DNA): TGTGCCAGCAGCCGGGGACAGGGGGCGACGACCCAGCATTTT. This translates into CASSRGQGATTQHF.

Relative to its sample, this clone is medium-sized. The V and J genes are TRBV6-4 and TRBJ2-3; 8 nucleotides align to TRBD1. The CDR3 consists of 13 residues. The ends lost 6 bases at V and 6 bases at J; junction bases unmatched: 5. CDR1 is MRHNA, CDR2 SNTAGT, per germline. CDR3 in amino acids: CASSRTGTDTQYF. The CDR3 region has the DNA TGTGCCAGCAGCCGGACAGGGACGGATACGCAGTATTTT.

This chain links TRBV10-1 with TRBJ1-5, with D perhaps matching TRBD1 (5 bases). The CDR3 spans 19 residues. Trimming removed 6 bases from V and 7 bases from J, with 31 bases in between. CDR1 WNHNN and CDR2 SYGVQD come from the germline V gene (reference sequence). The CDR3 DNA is TGCGCCAGCAGGGGTCTGGACTGGGGGGGATTAGGGCGTGAGCAGCCCCAGCATTTT. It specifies CASRGLDWGGLGREQPQHF.

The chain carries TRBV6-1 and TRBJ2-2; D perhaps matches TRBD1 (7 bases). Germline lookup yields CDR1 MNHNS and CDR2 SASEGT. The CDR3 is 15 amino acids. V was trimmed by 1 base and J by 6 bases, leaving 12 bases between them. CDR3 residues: CASSEVEGAAGELFF. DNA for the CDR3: TGTGCCAGCAGTGAAGTGGAGGGGGCGGCCGGGGAGCTGTTTTTT.

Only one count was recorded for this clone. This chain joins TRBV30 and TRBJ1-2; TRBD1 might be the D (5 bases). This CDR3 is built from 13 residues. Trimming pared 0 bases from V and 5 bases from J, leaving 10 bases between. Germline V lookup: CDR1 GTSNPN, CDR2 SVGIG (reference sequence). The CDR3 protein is CAWSVGQVYGYTF. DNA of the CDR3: TGTGCCTGGAGTGTGGGGCAGGTTTATGGCTACACCTTC.

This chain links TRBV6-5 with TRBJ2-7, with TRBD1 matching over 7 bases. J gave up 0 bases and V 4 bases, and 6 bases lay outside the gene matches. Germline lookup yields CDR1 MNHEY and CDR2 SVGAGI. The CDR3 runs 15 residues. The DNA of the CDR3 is TGTGCCAGCAGTTCCTCCGGGACAGCCTCCTACGAGCAGTACTTC. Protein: CASSSSGTASYEQYF.

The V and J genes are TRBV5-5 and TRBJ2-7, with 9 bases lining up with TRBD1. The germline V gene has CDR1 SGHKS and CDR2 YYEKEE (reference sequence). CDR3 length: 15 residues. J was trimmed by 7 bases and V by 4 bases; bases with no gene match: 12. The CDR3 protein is CASSLTGTGYYEQYF. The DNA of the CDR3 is TGTGCCAGCAGCCTTACCGGGACAGGGTATTATGAGCAGTACTTC. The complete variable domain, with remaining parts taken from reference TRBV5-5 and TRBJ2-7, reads DAGVTQSPTHLIKTRGQQVTLRCSPISGHKSVSWYQQVLGQGPQFIFQYYEKEERGRGNFPDRFSARQFPNYSSELNVNALLLGDSALYLCASSLTGTGYYEQYFGPGTRLTVT.

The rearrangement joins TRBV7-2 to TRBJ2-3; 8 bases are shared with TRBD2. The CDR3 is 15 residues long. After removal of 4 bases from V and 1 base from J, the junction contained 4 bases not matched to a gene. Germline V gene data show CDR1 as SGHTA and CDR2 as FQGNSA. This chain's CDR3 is CASSWRGARTDTQYF. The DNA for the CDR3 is TGTGCCAGCAGCTGGCGGGGGGCTCGCACAGATACGCAGTATTTT.

DNA for the CDR3: TGTGCCTGGAGTCCAGGGGGCTCCTACAATGAGCAGTTCTTC. Protein product: CAWSPGGSYNEQFF. The V and J genes are TRBV30 and TRBJ2-1; 7 nucleotides agree with TRBD1. The CDR3 sequence is 14 residues long. The junction had 1 base not matched to a gene; V was cut back by 2 bases and J by 0 bases. CDR1 is GTSNPN, CDR2 SVGIG, per germline (reference sequence).

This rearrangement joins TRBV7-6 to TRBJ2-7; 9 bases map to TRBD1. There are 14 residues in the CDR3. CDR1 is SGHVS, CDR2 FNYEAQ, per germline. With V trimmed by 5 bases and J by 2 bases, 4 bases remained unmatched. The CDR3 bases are TGTGCCAGCAGCGCCGGGACAGGGCCCTACGAGCAGTACTTC. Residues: CASSAGTGPYEQYF.

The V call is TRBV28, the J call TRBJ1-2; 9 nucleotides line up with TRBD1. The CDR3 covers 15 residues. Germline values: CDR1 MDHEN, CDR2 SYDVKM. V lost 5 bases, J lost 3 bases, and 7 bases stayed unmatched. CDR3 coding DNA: TGTGCCAGCAGTGTGGGACAGGGCGACTACTATGGCTACACCTTC. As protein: CASSVGQGDYYGYTF.

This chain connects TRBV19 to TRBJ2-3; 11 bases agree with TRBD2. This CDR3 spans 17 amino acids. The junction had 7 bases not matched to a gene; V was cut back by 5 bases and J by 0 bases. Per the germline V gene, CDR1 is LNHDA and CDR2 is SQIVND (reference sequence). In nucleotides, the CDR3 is TGTGCCAGTAGTTCTCTAGCGGGGGGTACTAGCACAGATACGCAGTATTTT. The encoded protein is CASSSLAGGTSTDTQYF.

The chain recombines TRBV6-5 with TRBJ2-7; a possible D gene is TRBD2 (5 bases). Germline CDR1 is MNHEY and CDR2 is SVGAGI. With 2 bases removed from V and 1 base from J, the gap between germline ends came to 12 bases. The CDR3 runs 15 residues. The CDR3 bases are TGTGCCAGCAGTTACAGAGACTCGGGGTCCTACGAGCAGTACTTC. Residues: CASSYRDSGSYEQYF.

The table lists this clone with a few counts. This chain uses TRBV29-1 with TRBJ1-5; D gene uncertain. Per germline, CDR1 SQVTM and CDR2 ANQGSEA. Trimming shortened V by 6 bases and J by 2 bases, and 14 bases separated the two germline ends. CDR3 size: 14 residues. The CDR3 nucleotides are TGCAGCGTAGCGGAATCCCTTGGCAATCAGCCCCAGCATTTT. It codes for CSVAESLGNQPQHF.

The CDR3 region is CASSPGLDQPQHF. Here the CDR3 DNA reads TGTGCCAGCAGCCCCGGACTCGATCAGCCCCAGCATTTT. V usage is TRBV2 and J usage is TRBJ1-5, with unresolved D. The V end was cut by 6 bases, the J end by 5 bases, with 11 bases between. There are 13 residues in the CDR3. Germline V gene lookup returns CDR1 SNHLY and CDR2 FYNNEI.

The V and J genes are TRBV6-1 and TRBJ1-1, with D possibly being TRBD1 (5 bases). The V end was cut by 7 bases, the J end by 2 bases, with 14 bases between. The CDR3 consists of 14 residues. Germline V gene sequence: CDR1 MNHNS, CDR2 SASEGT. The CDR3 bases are TGTGCCAGCATTAAAACAGGCGCCAACACTGAAGCTTTCTTT. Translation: CASIKTGANTEAFF.

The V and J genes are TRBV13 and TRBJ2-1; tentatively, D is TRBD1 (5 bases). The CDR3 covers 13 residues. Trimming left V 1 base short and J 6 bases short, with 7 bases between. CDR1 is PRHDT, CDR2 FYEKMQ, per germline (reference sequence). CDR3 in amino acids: CASSLAGANEQFF. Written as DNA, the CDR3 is TGTGCCAGCAGCTTAGCTGGGGCCAATGAGCAGTTCTTC.

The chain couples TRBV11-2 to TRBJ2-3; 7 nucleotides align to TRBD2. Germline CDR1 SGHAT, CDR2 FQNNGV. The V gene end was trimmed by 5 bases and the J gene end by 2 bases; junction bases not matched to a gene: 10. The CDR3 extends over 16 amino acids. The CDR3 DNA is TGTGCCAGCAGCCCAGGTGGGGGGGTGGACACAGATACGCAGTATTTT. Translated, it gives CASSPGGGVDTDTQYF.

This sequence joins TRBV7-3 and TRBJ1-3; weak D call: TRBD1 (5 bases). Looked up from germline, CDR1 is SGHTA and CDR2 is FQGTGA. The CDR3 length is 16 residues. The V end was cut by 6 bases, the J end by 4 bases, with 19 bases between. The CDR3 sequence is CASSRGGAGRGNTIYF. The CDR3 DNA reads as TGTGCCAGCAGTAGGGGAGGGGCCGGTCGAGGAAACACCATATATTTT.

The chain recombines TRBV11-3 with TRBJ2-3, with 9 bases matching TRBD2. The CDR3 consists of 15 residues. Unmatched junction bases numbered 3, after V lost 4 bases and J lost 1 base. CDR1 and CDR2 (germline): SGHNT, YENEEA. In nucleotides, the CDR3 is TGTGCCAGCAGCTCTCGACTAGCGGGCACAGATACGCAGTATTTT. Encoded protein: CASSSRLAGTDTQYF.

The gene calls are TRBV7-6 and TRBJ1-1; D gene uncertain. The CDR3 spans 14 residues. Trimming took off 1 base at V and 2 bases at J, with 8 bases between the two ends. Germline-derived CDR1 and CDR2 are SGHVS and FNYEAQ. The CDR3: CASSLGAGNTEAFF. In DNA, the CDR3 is TGTGCCAGCAGCTTAGGTGCGGGAAACACTGAAGCTTTCTTT.

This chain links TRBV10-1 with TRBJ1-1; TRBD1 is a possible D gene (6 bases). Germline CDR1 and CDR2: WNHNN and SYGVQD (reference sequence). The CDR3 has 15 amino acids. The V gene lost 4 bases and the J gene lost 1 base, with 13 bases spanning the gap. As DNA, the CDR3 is TGCGCCAGCAGTGGATCGGACAGCCCGAACACTGAAGCTTTCTTT. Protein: CASSGSDSPNTEAFF.

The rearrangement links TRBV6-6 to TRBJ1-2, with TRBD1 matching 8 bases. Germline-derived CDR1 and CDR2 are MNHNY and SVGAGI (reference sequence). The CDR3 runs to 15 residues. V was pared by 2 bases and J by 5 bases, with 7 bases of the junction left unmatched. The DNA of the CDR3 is TGTGCCAGCAGTTACGCCCAGGGGGCAATATATGGCTACACCTTC. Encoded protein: CASSYAQGAIYGYTF.

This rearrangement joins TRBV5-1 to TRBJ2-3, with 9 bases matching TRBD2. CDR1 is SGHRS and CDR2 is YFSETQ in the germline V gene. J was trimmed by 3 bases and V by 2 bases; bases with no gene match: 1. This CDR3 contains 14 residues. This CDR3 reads CASSFSGGTDTQYF. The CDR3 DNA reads TGCGCCAGCAGCTTCAGCGGGGGGACAGATACGCAGTATTTT.